A single sample gave rise to the 30 T cell receptor beta chains below, sequenced in a study of CDR3 diversity in severe acne (dated 2019 in TCRdb). Receptors were amplified or captured by PCR. Sequencing relied on an Illumina HiSeq 2000. TCRdb itself trimmed the public reads at Q25 with fastp, ran MiXCR and retained productive beta chains. Rows are unified per CDR3 protein, each entry keeping the most common DNA and genes. The sample table shows some 84,000 distinct CDR3 sequences, and over 40% are seen once. The top ten clonotypes cover about 13% of the sample. Sequencing was done on a sample of blood. The receptors shown here come from a male donor in good health, without acne.

CDR3 in DNA: TGTGCCAGCAGTGTAGCCGGGACGAATGAAAAACTGTTTTTT. It is translated as CASSVAGTNEKLFF. The V and J genes are TRBV2 and TRBJ1-4, with D possibly being TRBD1 (5 bases). The CDR3 has 14 amino acids. Trimming left V 4 bases short and J 5 bases short, with 11 bases between. The germline gives CDR1 SNHLY, CDR2 FYNNEI.

This chain links TRBV5-1 with TRBJ1-3; 8 bases are a match to TRBD1. Trimming cost V 3 bases and J 9 bases; bases outside gene matches: 5. CDR3 size: 13 residues. From germline, CDR1 is SGHRS and CDR2 YFSETQ. In DNA form, the CDR3 reads TGCGCCAGCAGCTCGGGACAGGTTTCCACCATATATTTT. Translation: CASSSGQVSTIYF.

The CDR3 spells CASSKGLAGGLDEHF. The DNA of the CDR3 is TGTGCCAGCAGCAAGGGACTAGCGGGAGGGTTAGACGAGCATTTT. The rearrangement links TRBV5-4 to TRBJ1-5; TRBD1 is a possible D gene (5 bases). Trimming cost V 4 bases and J 14 bases, with 25 bases left between them. There are 15 residues in the CDR3. Per the germline V gene, CDR1 is SGHNT and CDR2 is YYREEE (reference sequence).

The table lists this clonotype with many counts. The chain joins TRBV20-1 to TRBJ1-6, with 11 bases fitting TRBD1. After removal of 6 bases from V and 8 bases from J, the junction contained 9 bases not matched to a gene. The CDR3 has 15 residues. CDR1 DFQATT and CDR2 SNEGSKA come from the germline V gene (reference sequence). The CDR3 sequence: CSAWTGGGPYSPLHF. The CDR3 coding sequence is TGCAGTGCCTGGACAGGGGGCGGCCCTTATTCACCCCTCCACTTT.

V gene TRBV7-9 combines with J gene TRBJ2-3; 9 bases are a match to TRBD2. The CDR3 is 15 residues long. V lost 5 bases and J lost 0; bases outside the gene matches: 3. From germline, CDR1 is SEHNR and CDR2 FQNEAQ (reference sequence). The CDR3 nucleotides are TGTGCCAGCAGCCCCCTAGCGGGGAGCACAGATACGCAGTATTTT. This gives the protein CASSPLAGSTDTQYF.

In this sample, this clonotype turned up many times. The genes are TRBV5-8 and TRBJ2-2; D is perhaps TRBD2 (6 bases). The germline V gene has CDR1 SGHTS and CDR2 YDEGEE. CDR3 size: 16 residues. Trimming pared 0 bases from V and 3 bases from J, leaving 12 bases between. The CDR3 nucleotides read TGTGCCAGCAGCTTGGAGCGGGTCCTTGACACCGGGGAGCTGTTTTTT. Its translation: CASSLERVLDTGELFF.

This clonotype appeared many times. V usage is TRBV2 and J usage is TRBJ1-6; 7 bases are shared with TRBD1. Germline loops: CDR1 SNHLY, CDR2 FYNNEI. The CDR3 spans 16 residues. Trimming at V came to 3 bases and at J to 7 bases, leaving 9 bases not matched to a gene. The CDR3 loop is CASSDRRQGRNSPLHF. DNA for the CDR3: TGTGCCAGCAGTGATCGACGACAGGGTCGGAATTCACCCCTCCACTTT. Full variable domain (rest looked up from reference TRBV2 and TRBJ1-6): EPEVTQTPSHQVTQMGQEVILRCVPISNHLYFYWYRQILGQKVEFLVSFYNNEISEKSEIFDDQFSVERPDGSNFTLKIRSTKLEDSAMYFCASSDRRQGRNSPLHFGNGTRLTVT.

The chain carries TRBV7-3 and TRBJ1-2; possibly TRBD1 for D (6 bases). Germline CDR1 is SGHTA and CDR2 is FQGTGA. This CDR3 contains 14 residues. Trimming removed 4 bases at V and 7 bases at J, with 16 bases between. The CDR3 region has the DNA TGTGCCAGCAGCTCGGTGGGGGGGCTAGCTGGCTACACCTTC. This codes for CASSSVGGLAGYTF.

This clonotype was seen ten or more times. V gene TRBV24-1 combines with J gene TRBJ1-2, with 9 bases identical to TRBD1. The CDR3 contains 17 residues. Unmatched junction bases numbered 6, after V lost 1 base and J lost 1 base. Germline loops: CDR1 KGHDR, CDR2 SFDVKD. The CDR3 reads CATSDLWTGALNYGYTF. CDR3 sequence (DNA): TGTGCCACCAGTGATTTATGGACAGGGGCCCTTAACTATGGCTACACCTTC.

CDR3 in amino acids: CSAGISAETQYF. The CDR3 DNA is TGCAGTGCTGGTATTAGCGCGGAGACCCAGTACTTC. This chain uses TRBV20-1 with TRBJ2-5, with D possibly being TRBD2 (5 bases). This CDR3 spans 12 amino acids. Germline V gives CDR1 DFQATT, CDR2 SNEGSKA (reference sequence). The V gene lost 5 bases and the J gene lost 5 bases, with 12 bases spanning the gap.

The rearrangement uses TRBV29-1 and TRBJ2-7; TRBD2 agrees at 7 bases. The germline V gene encodes CDR1 SQVTM and CDR2 ANQGSEA. Unmatched junction bases numbered 11, after V lost 6 bases and J lost 3 bases. There are 14 residues in the CDR3. The CDR3 nucleotides read TGCAGCGTAGTCACGGGGGGACCTTACTACGAGCAGTACTTC. This codes for CSVVTGGPYYEQYF.

This clonotype came up once. The CDR3 region is CASSEDRRPTSPLHF. In DNA form, the CDR3 reads TGTGCCAGCAGCGAGGACAGGCGGCCGACTTCACCCCTCCACTTT. This chain joins TRBV11-2 and TRBJ1-6; 7 nucleotides line up with TRBD1. The CDR3 is made up of 15 amino acids. Germline CDR1 SGHAT, CDR2 FQNNGV. J was trimmed by 9 bases and V by 5 bases; bases with no gene match: 10.

This clonotype showed up just a few times. This sequence joins TRBV20-1 and TRBJ2-7; D not resolved. CDR3 size: 12 residues. CDR1 and CDR2 (germline): DFQATT, SNEGSKA (reference sequence). V was cut by 3 bases and J by 6 bases, with 12 bases left in between. CDR3 region: CSASGPLGEQYF. The DNA of the CDR3 is TGCAGTGCTAGCGGGCCCCTCGGCGAGCAGTACTTC.

The chain employs TRBV29-1 and TRBJ2-5; D not certain. This CDR3 has 13 residues. The V gene's germline CDR1 is SQVTM and CDR2 ANQGSEA. V lost 4 bases to trimming and J lost 5 bases, with 14 bases between them. CDR3 residues: CSVVRTTRETQYF. The DNA for the CDR3 is TGCAGCGTTGTTCGCACGACTCGGGAGACCCAGTACTTC. Using reference TRBV29-1 and TRBJ2-5 for the parts outside the CDR3, the full variable domain is SAVISQKPSRDICQRGTSLTIQCQVDSQVTMMFWYRQQPGQSLTLIATANQGSEATYESGFVIDKFPISRPNLTFSTLTVSNMSPEDSSIYLCSVVRTTRETQYFGPGTRLLVL.

In the case of this clonotype: Because it lacks the conserved phenylalanine or tryptophan at the end, this CDR3 is likely a read error. This chain links TRBV20-1 with TRBJ2-7, with TRBD1 matching 7 bases. The CDR3 sequence is 15 residues long. The J segment lost 5 bases and the V segment lost 6 bases, leaving 16 bases of the junction unmatched. Looked up from germline, CDR1 is DFQATT and CDR2 is SNEGSKA (reference sequence). The CDR3: CSATPGQAGTDEQYL. The CDR3 bases are TGCAGTGCCACCCCCGGACAGGCAGGTACGGACGAGCAGTACCTC.

The chain has TRBV12-3 or TRBV12-4 and TRBJ2-5; a weak D match, TRBD2 (5 bases). Trimming removed 3 bases from V and 5 bases from J, with 13 bases in between. The length of the CDR3 is 14 residues. CDR3 loop: CASSFMGGSETQYF. Here the CDR3 DNA reads TGTGCCAGCAGTTTTATGGGTGGGAGCGAGACCCAGTACTTC.

This rearrangement joins TRBV20-1 to TRBJ2-7; 14 bases fit TRBD2. V was pared by 3 bases and J by 5 bases, with 6 bases of the junction left unmatched. The germline CDR1 and CDR2 sequences are DFQATT and SNEGSKA (reference sequence). The CDR3 runs to 15 residues. CDR3 sequence: CSASRLAGGRDEQYF. DNA for the CDR3: TGCAGTGCTAGCCGACTAGCGGGAGGGCGGGACGAGCAGTACTTC.

This clonotype was observed a handful of times. The chain joins TRBV7-9 to TRBJ2-2; unclear D gene. Trimming took off 2 bases at V and 7 bases at J, with 11 bases between the two ends. From germline, CDR1 is SEHNR and CDR2 FQNEAQ (reference sequence). The CDR3 spans 14 residues. The CDR3, as DNA: TGTGCCAGCAGCTTATTCTGGGCGGACGGGGAGCTGTTTTTT. It encodes CASSLFWADGELFF.

This clonotype was recorded a few times. The chain uses TRBV24-1 and TRBJ1-3, with TRBD1 matching over 7 bases. Trimming took 5 bases from V and 4 from J; bases not matched to a gene: 1. Germline V CDR1 and CDR2: KGHDR, SFDVKD. This CDR3 contains 13 residues. CDR3 DNA sequence: TGTGCCACCAGTGGGGACAGCGGAAACACCATATATTTT. This encodes CATSGDSGNTIYF.

This clonotype appeared many times. This sequence joins TRBV6-5 and TRBJ2-6, with 7 nucleotides matching TRBD2. CDR1 and CDR2 (germline): MNHEY, SVGAGI. The CDR3 sequence is 19 residues long. V lost 5 bases and J lost 1; bases outside the gene matches: 14. The CDR3 DNA sequence: TGTGCCAGCAGTACCAACAGCGGGGACGAGAAGTCTGGGGCCAACGTCCTGACTTTC. Protein sequence: CASSTNSGDEKSGANVLTF.

In this sample, this clonotype turned up many times. The chain joins TRBV5-8 to TRBJ1-1, with a tentative D call TRBD1 (6 bases). CDR3 length: 16 residues. Between the trimmed V and J ends, which lost 1 base and 0 bases, there was a span of 13 bases. The germline gives CDR1 SGHTS, CDR2 YDEGEE. The DNA of the CDR3 is TGTGCCAGCAGCTTGCCTCCACAGGGATTGAACACTGAAGCTTTCTTT. Protein sequence: CASSLPPQGLNTEAFF.

In this sample, this clonotype is medium-sized. V is TRBV7-9 and J is TRBJ2-3; D unclear. With 6 bases removed from V and 3 bases from J, the gap between germline ends came to 16 bases. This CDR3 comprises 15 residues. Germline CDR1 reads SEHNR; CDR2 reads FQNEAQ (reference sequence). Here the CDR3 reads CASRPRGVPTDTQYF. For the CDR3, the DNA is TGTGCCAGCAGACCCCGTGGCGTCCCGACAGATACGCAGTATTTT.

This clonotype turned up a few times. This chain joins TRBV29-1 and TRBJ1-4; no reliable D call. V was pared by 0 bases and J by 8 bases, with 7 bases between. CDR3 length equals 12 residues. In germline, CDR1 is SQVTM, CDR2 ANQGSEA. CDR3 residues: CSVEDRGEKLFF. The DNA of the CDR3 is TGCAGCGTTGAAGATCGAGGCGAAAAACTGTTTTTT.

This clonotype has only a few counts. Here the CDR3 DNA reads TGCAGGGCGAGGGAGGACTATGGCTACACCTTC. Protein: CRAREDYGYTF. The chain uses TRBV20-1 and TRBJ1-2; D is undetermined. The germline V gene has CDR1 DFQATT and CDR2 SNEGSKA (reference sequence). The CDR3 is 11 amino acids.

This clonotype has ten or more counts. The chain couples TRBV11-2 to TRBJ1-2; possible D gene TRBD1, 6 bases. V was trimmed by 5 bases and J by 8 bases, leaving 18 bases between them. Germline-derived CDR1 and CDR2 are SGHAT and FQNNGV. The CDR3 has 14 residues. The CDR3 DNA is TGTGCCAGCAGCATCCCAGGACAGACGAAGGGCTACACCTTC. Its protein is CASSIPGQTKGYTF.

The table lists this clonotype with a few counts. The rearrangement joins TRBV2 to TRBJ2-2; no firm D call. V lost 8 bases and J 4 bases, leaving 17 bases between the germline ends. Germline CDR1 is SNHLY and CDR2 is FYNNEI. The CDR3 spans 15 residues. The CDR3 sequence is CASHLPATGTGELFF. CDR3 coding DNA: TGTGCCAGCCATTTACCCGCAACGGGCACCGGGGAGCTGTTTTTT.

This clonotype was picked up many times. DNA for the CDR3: TGTGCCAGCAGCTTACAGGGAGAATACGAGCAGTACTTC. This sequence encodes CASSLQGEYEQYF. The rearrangement joins TRBV7-3 to TRBJ2-7; the D call may be TRBD1 or TRBD2 (5 bases each). The CDR3 spans 13 residues. Germline V gives CDR1 SGHTA, CDR2 FQGTGA. V gave up 2 bases and J gave up 4 bases, with 9 bases separating them.

This rearrangement joins TRBV25-1 to TRBJ2-2; perhaps TRBD2 as D (7 bases). The germline CDR1 and CDR2 sequences are MGHDK and SYGVNS. V lost 7 bases and J 3 bases, leaving 18 bases between the germline ends. The CDR3 consists of 16 residues. CDR3 in amino acids: CASTRYRGGHTGELFF. The CDR3 region has the DNA TGTGCCAGCACCAGATATAGGGGGGGGCACACCGGGGAGCTGTTTTTT.

The rearrangement uses TRBV9 and TRBJ2-1; a weak D match, TRBD1 (6 bases). This CDR3 is built from 14 residues. V lost 5 bases and J 2 bases, leaving 11 bases between the germline ends. CDR1 is SGDLS and CDR2 is YYNGEE in the germline V gene. For the CDR3, the DNA is TGTGCCAGCAGTCACGGGGACACCTACAATGAGCAGTTCTTC. This sequence encodes CASSHGDTYNEQFF.

This chain uses TRBV24-1 with TRBJ2-3; D is undetermined. With 0 bases removed from V and 2 bases from J, the gap between germline ends came to 8 bases. The CDR3 spans 15 residues. CDR1 is KGHDR, CDR2 SFDVKD, per germline. The CDR3 region is CATSDLASPTDTQYF. CDR3 bases: TGTGCCACCAGTGATTTGGCAAGCCCCACAGATACGCAGTATTTT.